This T cell receptor (beta chain) originates from a study of technical replicates of blood from several donors. Measured with immunoSEQ multiplex PCR; TCRdb has only the in-frame clones, and not every one. The sample shows 100,000 or so clones, roughly 95% of them seen only once. The CDR3 totals 16 residues. Germline V gene sequence: CDR1 LNHDA, CDR2 SQIVND (reference sequence). Trimming pared 0 bases from V and 4 bases from J, leaving 15 bases between. The rearrangement links TRBV19 to TRBJ1-2; D remains unclear. The sequence came from a human donor in good health. The sequencing sample was made of T cells isolated from PBMCs. In DNA, the CDR3 is TGTGCCAGTAGTATAGATCGTCGACAAGTGCGCTATGGCTACACCTTC. Protein product: CASSIDRRQVRYGYTF.